This TCR beta chain originates from a study of radiation and T cells in renal cell carcinoma. Broader study findings: Top tumor clonotypes rose in blood 2 weeks post-radiation, then contracted.

TCRdb's copy holds only in-frame clones and misses some; the assay was immunoSEQ multiplex PCR. The table lists about 49,000 clones, 83% of them singletons. A note on this clone: Antigen: not known.

Time point given: baseline pretreatment blood. The treatment: 15 Gy SBRT to primary tumor, nephrectomy 4 weeks later. Clear cell pathology was present in this patient's renal cell carcinoma. This receptor was identified in a woman aged 70-85 years with renal cell carcinoma. Sequences were derived from blood, sampled from a patient whose treatment included radiotherapy and nephrectomy.

The CDR3 sequence is CASSRGGTGNTEAFF. The CDR3 nucleotides are TGTGCCAGCTCACGCGGGGGGACGGGGAACACTGAAGCTTTCTTT. This chain uses TRBV28 with TRBJ1-1; weak D call: TRBD1 (5 bases). V lost 8 bases, J lost 1 base, and 17 bases lay in between. The CDR3 runs 15 residues. Germline values: CDR1 MDHEN, CDR2 SYDVKM.